This TCR beta chain was documented in a study of cytomegalovirus exposure and HLA in healthy donors. The PCR used 60 Vbeta and 13 Jbeta primers. The data were produced by immunoSEQ multiplex PCR, yet TCRdb's version contains in-frame clones alone and is incomplete. The table has 150,000 to 160,000 clones, nearly 80% seen once. Trimming took off 2 bases at V and 0 bases at J, with 8 bases between the two ends. CDR3 length: 16 residues. Germline V gene data show CDR1 as KGHSH and CDR2 as LQKENI. The rearrangement uses TRBV18 and TRBJ2-6; D call uncertain. The source material was PBMCs. This clonotype originated in a man younger than 40 in good health and CMV-seropositive. In DNA form, the CDR3 reads TGTGCCAGCTCACCAGAGCTGAACTCTGGGGCCAACGTCCTGACTTTC. Amino acid sequence: CASSPELNSGANVLTF.